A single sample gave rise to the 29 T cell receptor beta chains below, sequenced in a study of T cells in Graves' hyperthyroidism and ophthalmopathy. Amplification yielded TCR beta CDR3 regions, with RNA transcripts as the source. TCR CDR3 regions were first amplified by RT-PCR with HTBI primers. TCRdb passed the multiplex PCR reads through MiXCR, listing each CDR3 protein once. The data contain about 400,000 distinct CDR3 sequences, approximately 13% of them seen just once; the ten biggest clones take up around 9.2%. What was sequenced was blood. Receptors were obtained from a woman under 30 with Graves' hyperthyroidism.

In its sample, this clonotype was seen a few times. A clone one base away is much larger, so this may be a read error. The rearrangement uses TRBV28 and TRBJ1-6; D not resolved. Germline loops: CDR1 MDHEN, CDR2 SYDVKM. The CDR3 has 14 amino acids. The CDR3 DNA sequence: TGTGCCAGCAGTTCGGGGTCCTATAATTCACCCCACCACTTT. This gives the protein CASSSGSYNSPHHF.

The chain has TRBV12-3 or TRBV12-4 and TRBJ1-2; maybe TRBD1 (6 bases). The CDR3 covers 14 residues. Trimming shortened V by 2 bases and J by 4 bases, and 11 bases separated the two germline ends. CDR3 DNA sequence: TGTGCCAGCAGTTTAAATCAAGGGGGCTATGGCTACACCTTC. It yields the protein CASSLNQGGYGYTF.

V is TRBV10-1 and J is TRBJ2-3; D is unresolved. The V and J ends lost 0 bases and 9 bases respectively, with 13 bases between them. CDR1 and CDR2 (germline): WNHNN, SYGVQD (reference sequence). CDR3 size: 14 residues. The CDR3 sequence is CASSESSTVGTQYF. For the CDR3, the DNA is TGCGCCAGCAGTGAGTCGAGTACGGTCGGAACGCAGTATTTT.

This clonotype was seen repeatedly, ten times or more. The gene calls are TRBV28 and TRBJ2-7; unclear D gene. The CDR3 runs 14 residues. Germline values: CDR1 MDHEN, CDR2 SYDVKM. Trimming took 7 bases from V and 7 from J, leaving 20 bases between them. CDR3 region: CASTEQRTTLEQYF. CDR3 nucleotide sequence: TGTGCCAGCACCGAACAGAGAACTACGTTAGAGCAGTACTTC.

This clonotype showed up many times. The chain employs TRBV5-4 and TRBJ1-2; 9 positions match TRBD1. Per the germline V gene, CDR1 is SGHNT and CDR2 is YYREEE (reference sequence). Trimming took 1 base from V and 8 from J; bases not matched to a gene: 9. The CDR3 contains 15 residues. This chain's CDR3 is CASSLRGDRVFGYTF. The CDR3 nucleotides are TGTGCCAGCAGCTTGAGGGGGGACAGGGTTTTCGGCTACACCTTC.

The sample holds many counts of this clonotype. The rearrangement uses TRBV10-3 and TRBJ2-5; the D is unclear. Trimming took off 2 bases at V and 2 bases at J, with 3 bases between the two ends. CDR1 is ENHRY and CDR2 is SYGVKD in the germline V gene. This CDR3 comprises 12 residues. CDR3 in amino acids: CAISEEQETQYF. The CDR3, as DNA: TGTGCCATCAGTGAGGAACAAGAGACCCAGTACTTC.

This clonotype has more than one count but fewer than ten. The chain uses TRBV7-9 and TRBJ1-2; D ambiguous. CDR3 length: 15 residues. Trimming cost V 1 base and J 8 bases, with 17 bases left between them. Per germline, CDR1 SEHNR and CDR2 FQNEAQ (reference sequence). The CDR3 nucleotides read TGTGCCAGCAGCTTAGGCGGCAGGCCGACTGAAGGCTACACCTTC. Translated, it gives CASSLGGRPTEGYTF.

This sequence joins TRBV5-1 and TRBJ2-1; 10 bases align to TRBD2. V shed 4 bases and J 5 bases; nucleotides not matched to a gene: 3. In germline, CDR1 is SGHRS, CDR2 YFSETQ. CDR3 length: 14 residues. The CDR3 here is CASSRSGRDNEQFF. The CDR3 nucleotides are TGCGCCAGCAGCAGAAGCGGGAGGGACAATGAGCAGTTCTTC. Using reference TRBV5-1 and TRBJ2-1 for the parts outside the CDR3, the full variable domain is KAGVTQTPRYLIKTRGQQVTLSCSPISGHRSVSWYQQTPGQGLQFLFEYFSETQRNKGNFPGRFSGRQFSNSRSEMNVSTLELGDSALYLCASSRSGRDNEQFFGPGTRLTVL.

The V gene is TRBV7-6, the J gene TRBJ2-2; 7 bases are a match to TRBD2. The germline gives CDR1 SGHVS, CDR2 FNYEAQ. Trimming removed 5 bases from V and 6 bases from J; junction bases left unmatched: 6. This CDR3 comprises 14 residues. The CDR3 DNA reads TGTGCCAGCAGCCCCCTGAGCGGGGCCGGGGAGCTGTTTTTT. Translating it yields CASSPLSGAGELFF.

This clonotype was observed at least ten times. The CDR3 reads CAITSDTQYF. The CDR3 DNA sequence: TGTGCCATCACGTCAGATACGCAGTATTTT. The V call is TRBV10-3, the J call TRBJ2-3; no reliable D call. V dropped 7 bases and J dropped 4 bases, with 3 bases sitting between them. This CDR3 contains 10 residues. Germline V gene sequence: CDR1 ENHRY, CDR2 SYGVKD.

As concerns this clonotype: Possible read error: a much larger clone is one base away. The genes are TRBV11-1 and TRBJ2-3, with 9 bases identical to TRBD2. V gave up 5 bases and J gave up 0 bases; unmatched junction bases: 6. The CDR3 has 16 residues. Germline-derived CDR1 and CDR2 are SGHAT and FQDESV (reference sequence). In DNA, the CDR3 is TGTGCCAGCAGCCAACGACTAGCGGCTAGCACAGATACGCAGTATTTT. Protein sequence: CASSQRLAASTDTQYF.

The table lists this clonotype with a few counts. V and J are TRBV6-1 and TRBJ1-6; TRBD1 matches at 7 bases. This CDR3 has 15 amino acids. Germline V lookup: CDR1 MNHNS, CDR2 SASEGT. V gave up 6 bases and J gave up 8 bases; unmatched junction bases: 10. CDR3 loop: CASRHGTAEHSPLHF. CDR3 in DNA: TGTGCCAGCAGACACGGGACAGCAGAGCATTCACCCCTCCACTTT.

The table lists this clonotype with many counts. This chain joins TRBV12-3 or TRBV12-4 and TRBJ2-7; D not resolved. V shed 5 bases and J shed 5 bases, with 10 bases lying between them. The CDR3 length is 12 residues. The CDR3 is CASSPPTNEQYF. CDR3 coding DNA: TGTGCCAGCAGTCCCCCGACAAACGAGCAGTACTTC.

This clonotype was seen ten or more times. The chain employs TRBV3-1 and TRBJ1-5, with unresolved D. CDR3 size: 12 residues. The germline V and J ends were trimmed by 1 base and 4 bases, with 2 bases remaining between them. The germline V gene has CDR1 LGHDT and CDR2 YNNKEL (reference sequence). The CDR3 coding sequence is TGTGCCAGCAGCCAAGGAAATCAGCCCCAGCATTTT. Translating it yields CASSQGNQPQHF.

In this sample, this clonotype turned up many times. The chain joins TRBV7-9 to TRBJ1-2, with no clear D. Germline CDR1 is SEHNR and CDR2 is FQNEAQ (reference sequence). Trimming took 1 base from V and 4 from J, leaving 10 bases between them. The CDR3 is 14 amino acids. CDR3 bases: TGTGCCAGCAGCTTAGGCAGTGCAAGCTATGGCTACACCTTC. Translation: CASSLGSASYGYTF.

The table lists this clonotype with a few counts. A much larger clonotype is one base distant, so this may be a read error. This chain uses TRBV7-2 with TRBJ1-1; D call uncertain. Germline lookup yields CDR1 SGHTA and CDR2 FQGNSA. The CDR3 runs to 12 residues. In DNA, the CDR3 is TGTGCCAGCAGCTTACGGACGACTGAAGCTTCCTTT. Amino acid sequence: CASSLRTTEASF. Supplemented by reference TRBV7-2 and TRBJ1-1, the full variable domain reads GAGVSQSPSNKVTEKGKDVELRCDPISGHTALYWYRQSLGQGLEFLIYFQGNSAPDKSGLPSDRFSAERTGGSVSTLTIQRTQQEDSAVYLCASSLRTTEASFGQGTRLTVV.

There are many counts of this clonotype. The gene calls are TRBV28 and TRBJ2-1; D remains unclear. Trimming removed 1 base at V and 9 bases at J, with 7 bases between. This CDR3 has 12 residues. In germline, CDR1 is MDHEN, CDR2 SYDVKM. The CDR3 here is CASSLFVSEQFF. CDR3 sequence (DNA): TGTGCCAGCAGTTTATTCGTATCTGAGCAGTTCTTC.

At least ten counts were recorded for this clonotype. The CDR3 sequence: CSVKGVDPYEQYF. DNA for the CDR3: TGCAGCGTTAAGGGAGTCGACCCGTACGAGCAGTACTTC. The chain employs TRBV29-1 and TRBJ2-7; the D gene is possibly TRBD2 (5 bases). The CDR3 length is 13 residues. CDR1 and CDR2 from the germline V gene are SQVTM and ANQGSEA. Trimming removed 5 bases at V and 4 bases at J, with 15 bases between.

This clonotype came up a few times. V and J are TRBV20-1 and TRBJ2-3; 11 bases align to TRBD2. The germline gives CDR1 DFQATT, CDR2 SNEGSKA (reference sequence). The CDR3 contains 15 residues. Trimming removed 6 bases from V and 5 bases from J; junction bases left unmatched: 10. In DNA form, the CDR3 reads TGCAGTGCCCGAACACTAGCGGGAGCGGGAGATACGCAGTATTTT. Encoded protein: CSARTLAGAGDTQYF.

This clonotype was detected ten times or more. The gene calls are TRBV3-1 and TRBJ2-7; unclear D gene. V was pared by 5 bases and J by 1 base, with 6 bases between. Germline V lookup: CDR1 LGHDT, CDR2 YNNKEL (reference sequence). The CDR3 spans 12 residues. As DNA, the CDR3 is TGTGCCAGCAGCGCTGAGTCCTACGAGCAGTACTTC. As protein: CASSAESYEQYF.

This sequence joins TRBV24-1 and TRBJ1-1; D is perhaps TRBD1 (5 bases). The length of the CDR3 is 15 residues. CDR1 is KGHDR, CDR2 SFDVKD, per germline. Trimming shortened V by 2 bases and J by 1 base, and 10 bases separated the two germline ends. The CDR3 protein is CATSDSQVGNTEAFF. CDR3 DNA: TGTGCCACCAGTGATTCACAGGTGGGGAACACTGAAGCTTTCTTT.

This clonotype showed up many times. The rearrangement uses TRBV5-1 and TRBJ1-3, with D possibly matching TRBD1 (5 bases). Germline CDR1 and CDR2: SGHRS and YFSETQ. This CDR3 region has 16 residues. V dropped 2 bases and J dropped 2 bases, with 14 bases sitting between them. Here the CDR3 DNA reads TGCGCCAGCAGCTTACCCGGGACCTGGCCTGGAAACACCATATATTTT. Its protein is CASSLPGTWPGNTIYF.

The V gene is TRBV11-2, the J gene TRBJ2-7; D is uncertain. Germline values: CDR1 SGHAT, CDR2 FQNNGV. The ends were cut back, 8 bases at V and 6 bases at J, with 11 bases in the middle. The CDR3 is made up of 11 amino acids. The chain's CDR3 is CASARGPEQYF. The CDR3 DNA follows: TGTGCCAGCGCCCGTGGGCCCGAGCAGTACTTC.

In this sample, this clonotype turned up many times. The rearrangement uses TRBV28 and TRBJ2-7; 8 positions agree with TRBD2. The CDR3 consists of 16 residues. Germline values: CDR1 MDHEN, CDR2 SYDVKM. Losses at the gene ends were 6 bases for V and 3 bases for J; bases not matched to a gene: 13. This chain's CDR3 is CASSPGGLVMNYEQYF. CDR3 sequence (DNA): TGTGCCAGCAGCCCCGGGGGACTAGTAATGAACTACGAGCAGTACTTC.

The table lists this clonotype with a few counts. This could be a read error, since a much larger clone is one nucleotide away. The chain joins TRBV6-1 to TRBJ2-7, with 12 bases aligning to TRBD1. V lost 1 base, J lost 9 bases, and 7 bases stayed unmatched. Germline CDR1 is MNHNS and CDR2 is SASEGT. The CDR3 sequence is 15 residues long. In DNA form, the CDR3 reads TGTGCCAGCAGTGAAGTGGGACAGGGGGCAGGGGGGCAGTACTTC. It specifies CASSEVGQGAGGQYF.

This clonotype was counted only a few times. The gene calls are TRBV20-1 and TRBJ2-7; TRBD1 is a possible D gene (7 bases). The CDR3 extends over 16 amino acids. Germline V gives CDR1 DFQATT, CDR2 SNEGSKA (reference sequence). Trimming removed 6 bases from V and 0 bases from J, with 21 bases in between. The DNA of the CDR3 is TGCAGTGCCCGCCGACCCCAGGGGGGTAGCTCCTACGAGCAGTACTTC. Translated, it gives CSARRPQGGSSYEQYF.

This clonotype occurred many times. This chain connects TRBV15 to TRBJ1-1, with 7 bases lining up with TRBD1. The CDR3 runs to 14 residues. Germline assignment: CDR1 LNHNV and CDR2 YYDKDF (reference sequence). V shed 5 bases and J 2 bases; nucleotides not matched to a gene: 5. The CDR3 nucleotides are TGTGCCACCAGCGCACAGGGGTTAAACACTGAAGCTTTCTTT. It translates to CATSAQGLNTEAFF.

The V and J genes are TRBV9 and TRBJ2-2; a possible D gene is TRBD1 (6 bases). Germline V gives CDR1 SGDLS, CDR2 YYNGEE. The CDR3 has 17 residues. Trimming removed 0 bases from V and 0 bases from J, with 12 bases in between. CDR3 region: CASSVEVTGPNTGELFF. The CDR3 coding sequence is TGTGCCAGCAGCGTAGAGGTAACAGGGCCGAACACCGGGGAGCTGTTTTTT.

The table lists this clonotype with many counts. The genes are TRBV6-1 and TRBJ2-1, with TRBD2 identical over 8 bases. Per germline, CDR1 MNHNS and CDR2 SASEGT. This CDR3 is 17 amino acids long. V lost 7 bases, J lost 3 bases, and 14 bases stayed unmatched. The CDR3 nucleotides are TGTGCCAGCAACAAAGACTCCCCACTAGCGGTCTACAATGAGCAGTTCTTC. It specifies CASNKDSPLAVYNEQFF.